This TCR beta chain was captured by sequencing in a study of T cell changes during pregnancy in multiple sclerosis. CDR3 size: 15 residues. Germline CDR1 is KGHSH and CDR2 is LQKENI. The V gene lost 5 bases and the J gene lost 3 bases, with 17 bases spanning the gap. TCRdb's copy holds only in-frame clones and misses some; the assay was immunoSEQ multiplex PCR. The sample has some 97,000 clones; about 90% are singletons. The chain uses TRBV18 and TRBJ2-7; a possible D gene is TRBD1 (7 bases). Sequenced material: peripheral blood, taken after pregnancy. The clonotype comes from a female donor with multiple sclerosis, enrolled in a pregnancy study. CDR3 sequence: CASSYQGGRGYEQYF. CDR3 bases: TGTGCCAGCTCATACCAGGGGGGAAGGGGCTACGAGCAGTACTTC. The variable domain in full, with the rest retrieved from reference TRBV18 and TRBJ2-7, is NAGVMQNPRHLVRRRGQEARLRCSPMKGHSHVYWYRQLPEEGLKFMVYLQKENIIDESGMPKERFSAEFPKEGPSILRIQQVVRGDSAAYFCASSYQGGRGYEQYFGPGTRLTVT.